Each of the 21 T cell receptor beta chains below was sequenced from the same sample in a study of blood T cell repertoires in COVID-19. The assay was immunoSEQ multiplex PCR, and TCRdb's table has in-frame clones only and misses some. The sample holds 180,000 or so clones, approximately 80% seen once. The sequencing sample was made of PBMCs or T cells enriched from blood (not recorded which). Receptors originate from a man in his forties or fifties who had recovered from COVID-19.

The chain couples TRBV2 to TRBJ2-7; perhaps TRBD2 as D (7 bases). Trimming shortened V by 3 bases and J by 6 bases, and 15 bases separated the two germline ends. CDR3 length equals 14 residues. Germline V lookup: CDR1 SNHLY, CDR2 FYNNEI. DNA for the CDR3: TGTGCCAGCAGTGAGTTACGGGGGGCTAGCGAGCAGTACTTC. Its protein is CASSELRGASEQYF.

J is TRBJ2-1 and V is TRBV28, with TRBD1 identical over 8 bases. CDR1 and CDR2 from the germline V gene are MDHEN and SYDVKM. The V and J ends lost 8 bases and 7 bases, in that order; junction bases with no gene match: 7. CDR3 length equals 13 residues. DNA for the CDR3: TGTGCCAGCGTGGACAGGGTAAGAAATGAGCAGTTCTTC. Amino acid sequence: CASVDRVRNEQFF.

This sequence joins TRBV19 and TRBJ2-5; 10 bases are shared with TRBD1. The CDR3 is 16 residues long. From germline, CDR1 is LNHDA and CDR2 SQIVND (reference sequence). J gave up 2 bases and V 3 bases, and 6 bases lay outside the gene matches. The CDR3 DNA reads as TGTGCCAGTAGTATCGTCGGACAGGGGGGACAAGAGACCCAGTACTTC. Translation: CASSIVGQGGQETQYF.

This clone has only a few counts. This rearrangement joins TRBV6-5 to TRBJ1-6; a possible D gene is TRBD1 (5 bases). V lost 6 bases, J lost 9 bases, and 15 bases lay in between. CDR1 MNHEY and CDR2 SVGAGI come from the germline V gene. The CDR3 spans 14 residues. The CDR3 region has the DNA TGTGCCAGCAGCCGGGGGGAGGGAATTTCACCCCTCCACTTT. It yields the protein CASSRGEGISPLHF.

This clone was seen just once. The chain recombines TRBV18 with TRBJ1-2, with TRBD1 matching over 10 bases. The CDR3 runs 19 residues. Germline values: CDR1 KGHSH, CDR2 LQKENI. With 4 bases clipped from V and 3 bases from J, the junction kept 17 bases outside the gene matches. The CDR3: CASSLRSGTGASRHYGYTF. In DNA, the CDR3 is TGTGCCAGCTCACTAAGATCCGGGACAGGGGCATCTCGTCACTATGGCTACACCTTC.

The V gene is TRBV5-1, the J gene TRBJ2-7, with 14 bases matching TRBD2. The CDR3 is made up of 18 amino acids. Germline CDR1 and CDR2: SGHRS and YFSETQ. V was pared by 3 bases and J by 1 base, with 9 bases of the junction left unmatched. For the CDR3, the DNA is TGCGCCAGCAGCTGGGGTGGGACTAGCGGGAGAGGATCCTACGAGCAGTACTTC. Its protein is CASSWGGTSGRGSYEQYF.

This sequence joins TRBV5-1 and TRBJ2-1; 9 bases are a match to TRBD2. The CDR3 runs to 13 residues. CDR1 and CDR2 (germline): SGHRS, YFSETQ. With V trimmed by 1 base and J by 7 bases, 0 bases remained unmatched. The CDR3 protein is CASSLSGGNEQFF. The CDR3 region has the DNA TGCGCCAGCAGCTTGAGCGGGGGGAATGAGCAGTTCTTC.

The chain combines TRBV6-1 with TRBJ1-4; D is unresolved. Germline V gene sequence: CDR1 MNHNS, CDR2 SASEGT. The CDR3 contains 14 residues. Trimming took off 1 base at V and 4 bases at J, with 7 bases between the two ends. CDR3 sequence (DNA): TGTGCCAGCAGTGAAGGGCCGTTTAATGAAAAACTGTTTTTT. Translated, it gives CASSEGPFNEKLFF.

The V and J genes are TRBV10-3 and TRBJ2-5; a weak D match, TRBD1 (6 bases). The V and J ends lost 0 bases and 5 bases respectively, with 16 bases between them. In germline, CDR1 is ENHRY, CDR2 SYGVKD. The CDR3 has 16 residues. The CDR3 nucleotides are TGTGCCATCAGTGAGTCGGTTGTTGGGCAGGGGGAGACCCAGTACTTC. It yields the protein CAISESVVGQGETQYF.

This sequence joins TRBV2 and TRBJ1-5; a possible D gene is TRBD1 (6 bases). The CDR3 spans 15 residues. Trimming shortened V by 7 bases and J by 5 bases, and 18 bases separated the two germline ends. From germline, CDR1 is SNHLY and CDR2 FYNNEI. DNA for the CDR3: TGTGCCAGCAAGTGGGGGCAGGGTGGGGATCAGCCCCAGCATTTT. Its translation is CASKWGQGGDQPQHF.

The CDR3, as DNA: TGTGCCAGCAACTCCCTCCCGGGACAGATTTTTTATGGCTACACCTTC. It is translated as CASNSLPGQIFYGYTF. V usage is TRBV5-5 and J usage is TRBJ1-2; the match to TRBD1 covers 7 bases. The J segment lost 5 bases and the V segment lost 6 bases, leaving 16 bases of the junction unmatched. CDR3 length: 16 residues. The V gene's germline CDR1 is SGHKS and CDR2 YYEKEE (reference sequence).

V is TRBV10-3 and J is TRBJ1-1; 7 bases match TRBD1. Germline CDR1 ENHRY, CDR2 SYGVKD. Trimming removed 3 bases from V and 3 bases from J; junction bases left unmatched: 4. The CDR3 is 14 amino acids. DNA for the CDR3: TGTGCCATCAGTGATCCGGGACAGTACACTGAAGCTTTCTTT. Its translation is CAISDPGQYTEAFF.

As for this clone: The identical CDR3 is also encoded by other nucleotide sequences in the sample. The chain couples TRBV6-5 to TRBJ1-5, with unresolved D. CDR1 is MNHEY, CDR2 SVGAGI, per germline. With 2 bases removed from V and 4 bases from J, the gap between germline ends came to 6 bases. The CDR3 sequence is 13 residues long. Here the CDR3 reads CASSYTGNQPQHF. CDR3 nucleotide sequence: TGTGCCAGCAGTTACACGGGAAATCAGCCCCAGCATTTT.

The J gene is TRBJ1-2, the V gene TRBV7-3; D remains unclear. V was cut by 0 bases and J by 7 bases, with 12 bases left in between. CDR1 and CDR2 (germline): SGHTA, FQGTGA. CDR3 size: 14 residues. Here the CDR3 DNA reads TGTGCCAGCAGCTTAACTAGGATCGAGCGTGGCTACACCTTC. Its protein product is CASSLTRIERGYTF.

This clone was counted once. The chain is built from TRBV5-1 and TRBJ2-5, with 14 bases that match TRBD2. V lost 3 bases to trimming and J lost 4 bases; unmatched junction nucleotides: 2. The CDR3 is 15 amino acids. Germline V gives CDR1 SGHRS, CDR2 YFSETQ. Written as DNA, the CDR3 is TGCGCCAGCAGCTCGGGACTAGCGGGAGTAGAGACCCAGTACTTC. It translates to CASSSGLAGVETQYF.

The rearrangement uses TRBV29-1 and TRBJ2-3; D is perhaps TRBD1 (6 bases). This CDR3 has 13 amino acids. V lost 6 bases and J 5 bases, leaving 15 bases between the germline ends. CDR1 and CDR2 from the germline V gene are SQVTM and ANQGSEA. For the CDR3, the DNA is TGCAGCGTCGAGGACAGCACCCGAGATACGCAGTATTTT. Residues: CSVEDSTRDTQYF.

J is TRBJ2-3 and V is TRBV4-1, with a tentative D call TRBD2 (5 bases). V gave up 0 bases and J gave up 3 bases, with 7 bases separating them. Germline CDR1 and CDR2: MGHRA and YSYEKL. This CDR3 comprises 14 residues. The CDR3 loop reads CASSQERATDTQYF. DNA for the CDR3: TGCGCCAGCAGCCAAGAGAGGGCAACAGATACGCAGTATTTT.

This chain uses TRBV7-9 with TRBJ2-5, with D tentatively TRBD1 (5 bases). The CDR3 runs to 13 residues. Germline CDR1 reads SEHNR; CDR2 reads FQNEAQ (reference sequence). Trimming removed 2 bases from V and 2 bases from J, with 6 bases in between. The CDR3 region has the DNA TGTGCCAGCAGCTTATCAGGGCAAGAGACCCAGTACTTC. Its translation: CASSLSGQETQYF. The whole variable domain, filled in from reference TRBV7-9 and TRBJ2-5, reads DTGVSQNPRHKITKRGQNVTFRCDPISEHNRLYWYRQTLGQGPEFLTYFQNEAQLEKSRLLSDRFSAERPKGSFSTLEIQRTEQGDSAMYLCASSLSGQETQYFGPGTRLLVL.

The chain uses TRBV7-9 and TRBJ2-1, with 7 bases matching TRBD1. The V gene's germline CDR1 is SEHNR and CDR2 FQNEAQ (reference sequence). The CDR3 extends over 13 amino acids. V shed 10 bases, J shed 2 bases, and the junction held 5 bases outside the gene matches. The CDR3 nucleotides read TGTGCCATCCCGGGACAGCCCTACAATGAGCAGTTCTTC. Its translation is CAIPGQPYNEQFF. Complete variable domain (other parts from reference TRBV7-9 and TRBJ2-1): DTGVSQNPRHKITKRGQNVTFRCDPISEHNRLYWYRQTLGQGPEFLTYFQNEAQLEKSRLLSDRFSAERPKGSFSTLEIQRTEQGDSAMYLCAIPGQPYNEQFFGPGTRLTVL.

DNA for the CDR3: TGTGCCAGCCGGCAGGAAAGAGGACTTTCTGGGGCCAACGTCCTGACTTTC. Translated, it gives CASRQERGLSGANVLTF. V usage is TRBV28 and J usage is TRBJ2-6; a weak D match, TRBD2 (5 bases). CDR3 length equals 17 residues. The V and J ends lost 8 bases and 1 base respectively, with 18 bases between them. Germline values: CDR1 MDHEN, CDR2 SYDVKM.

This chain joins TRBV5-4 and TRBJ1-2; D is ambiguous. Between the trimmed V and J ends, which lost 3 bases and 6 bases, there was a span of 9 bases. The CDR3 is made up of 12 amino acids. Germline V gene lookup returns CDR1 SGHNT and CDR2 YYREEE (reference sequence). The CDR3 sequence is CASSSTENGYTF. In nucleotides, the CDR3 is TGTGCCAGCAGCTCAACAGAAAATGGCTACACCTTC.